Given below is one TCR beta chain in context. Per the authors' pipeline: Quantification of nucleated cells was approximated via reference gene primer amplification. The assay was immunoSEQ multiplex PCR, and TCRdb's table has in-frame clones only and misses some. Clone size and V and J calls were adopted from that table, with D and trimming inferred from the DNA. The data hold 130,000 to 150,000 clones, with 88% observed a single time. The data derive from a study of blood T cell repertoires in COVID-19. Study at large: COVID-19 samples collected from the United States, Italy and Spain covered acute and convalescent phases. Sample material is recorded as cDNA or gDNA derived from T cells, B-cell-depleted T cells, or PBMCs.

CDR1 LNHNV and CDR2 YYDKDF come from the germline V gene (reference sequence). This CDR3 is 15 amino acids long. The V end was cut by 5 bases, the J end by 1 base, with 9 bases between. Sequenced material: peripheral blood. The source of this sequence is a man between 65 and 85 years old with acute or convalescent COVID-19. The chain joins TRBV15 to TRBJ2-6; a possible D gene is TRBD1 (5 bases). Here the CDR3 DNA reads TGTGCCACCAGCCCAGGGTTTTCTGGGGCCAACGTCCTGACTTTC. As protein: CATSPGFSGANVLTF.